This is a list of T cell receptor beta chains from one sample in a study of blood T cell repertoires in COVID-19. Clones were sequenced by immunoSEQ multiplex PCR, and TCRdb holds only the in-frame ones, with some missing. The sample has about 430,000 clones, more than 80% seen once. The sample was PBMCs or T cells enriched from blood (not recorded which). The receptors were gathered from a man aged 30-40 years who had recovered from COVID-19. Each CDR3 is given with its conserved first and last residue. A D gene is named only where the DNA matches it firmly. Clone size is given for some rows only: seen once, a few or many times, or a class if the clone is expanded.

D: -; J: TRBJ2-7; size: -; V: TRBV6-5; CDR3: CAARRAGGFYEQYF; DNA: TGTGCCGCACGACGAGCCGGAGGATTCTACGAGCAGTACTTC
D: TRBD1; J: TRBJ1-1; size: -; V: TRBV11-3; CDR3: CASSFTGGRATEAFF; DNA: TGTGCCAGCAGCTTTACAGGGGGACGGGCCACTGAAGCTTTCTTT
D: TRBD1; J: TRBJ1-2; size: -; V: TRBV10-3; CDR3: CAIKGGTGSYGYTF; DNA: TGTGCCATCAAAGGGGGGACAGGATCCTATGGCTACACCTTC
D: TRBD2; J: TRBJ2-1; size: -; V: TRBV3-1/TRBV3-2; CDR3: CASSRGQASGANEQFF; DNA: TGTGCCAGCAGCCGGGGGCAGGCTAGCGGGGCCAATGAGCAGTTCTTC
D: -; J: TRBJ2-6; size: once; V: TRBV5-5; CDR3: CASSPGHSSSGANVLTF; DNA: TGTGCCAGCAGCCCGGGACATTCGAGCTCTGGGGCCAACGTCCTGACTTTC
D: TRBD2; J: TRBJ2-7; size: once; V: TRBV9; CDR3: CASSPAGTSPYEQYF; DNA: TGTGCCAGCAGCCCGGCCGGGACTAGTCCGTACGAGCAGTACTTC
D: -; J: TRBJ1-2; size: -; V: TRBV7-9; CDR3: CASSQTEDLNYGYTF; DNA: TGTGCCAGCAGCCAGACTGAAGATCTTAACTATGGCTACACCTTC
D: TRBD1; J: TRBJ1-2; size: -; V: TRBV28; CDR3: CASSFGTGGHYGYTF; DNA: TGTGCCAGCAGTTTTGGGACAGGGGGCCACTATGGCTACACCTTC
D: -; J: TRBJ2-1; size: -; V: TRBV15; CDR3: CATSASRLDGEQFF; DNA: TGTGCCACCAGCGCCAGTAGACTTGACGGCGAGCAGTTCTTC
D: -; J: TRBJ1-6; size: -; V: TRBV7-8; CDR3: CASSNRETMLNSPLHF; DNA: TGTGCCAGCAGCAACCGGGAAACCATGCTCAATTCACCCCTCCACTTT
D: TRBD1; J: TRBJ1-5; size: once; V: TRBV5-1; CDR3: CASSKGTANQPQHF; DNA: TGCGCCAGCAGCAAAGGGACAGCTAATCAGCCCCAGCATTTT
D: -; J: TRBJ2-2; size: -; V: TRBV24-1; CDR3: CATSDFRSTGELFF; DNA: TGTGCCACCAGTGATTTTCGCAGTACCGGGGAGCTGTTTTTT
D: TRBD2; J: TRBJ2-7; size: -; V: TRBV5-1; CDR3: CASSLERTSLYEQYF; DNA: TGCGCCAGCAGCTTGGAACGGACTAGTCTCTACGAGCAGTACTTC
D: TRBD1; J: TRBJ1-4; size: -; V: TRBV18; CDR3: CASSPLGTGKDEKLFF; DNA: TGTGCCAGCTCACCCCTGGGGACAGGGAAAGATGAAAAACTGTTTTTT
D: -; J: TRBJ2-7; size: few; V: TRBV4-1; CDR3: CASSRGVAYEQYF; DNA: TGCGCCAGCAGCCGAGGAGTGGCCTACGAGCAGTACTTC
D: -; J: TRBJ1-5; size: -; V: TRBV2; CDR3: CASSDLVSTQHF; DNA: TGTGCCAGCAGTGATTTAGTCTCGACCCAGCATTTT
D: -; J: TRBJ1-1; size: -; V: TRBV9; CDR3: CASSVVFGPGAEAFF; DNA: TGTGCCAGCAGCGTAGTTTTTGGCCCCGGGGCTGAAGCTTTCTTT
D: TRBD1; J: TRBJ1-2; size: -; V: TRBV27; CDR3: CAGGQGPDGYTF; DNA: TGTGCCGGAGGACAGGGGCCAGATGGCTACACCTTC
D: TRBD1; J: TRBJ2-2; size: -; V: TRBV25-1; CDR3: CASSVSGQVNTGELFF; DNA: TGTGCCAGCAGTGTATCAGGACAGGTGAACACCGGGGAGCTGTTTTTT
D: -; J: TRBJ2-5; size: -; V: TRBV30; CDR3: CAWSVRNLETQYF; DNA: TGTGCCTGGAGTGTACGCAACTTGGAGACCCAGTACTTC
D: -; J: TRBJ1-2; size: -; V: TRBV7-9; CDR3: CASSFKAGVGGYTF; DNA: TGTGCCAGCAGCTTTAAAGCAGGGGTAGGAGGCTACACCTTC
D: -; J: TRBJ2-1; size: -; V: TRBV4-2; CDR3: CASSPSGRENEQFF; DNA: TGTGCCAGCAGCCCAAGCGGTCGGGAAAATGAGCAGTTCTTC
D: -; J: TRBJ1-6; size: -; V: TRBV19; CDR3: CASSREGPLHF; DNA: TGTGCCAGTAGCCGAGAGGGACCCCTCCACTTT
D: -; J: TRBJ2-7; size: -; V: TRBV29-1; CDR3: CSGGSSYEQYF; DNA: TGCAGCGGGGGGTCGTCCTACGAGCAGTACTTC
D: TRBD2; J: TRBJ2-3; size: -; V: TRBV28; CDR3: CASIERETDTQYF; DNA: TGTGCCAGCATAGAGCGGGAGACAGATACGCAGTATTTT
D: -; J: TRBJ2-1; size: -; V: TRBV18; CDR3: CASSPGLNNEQFF; DNA: TGTGCCAGCTCACCCGGACTGAACAATGAGCAGTTCTTC
D: TRBD1; J: TRBJ2-2; size: -; V: TRBV11-2; CDR3: CASSLGVDRPTGELFF; DNA: TGTGCCAGCAGCTTAGGAGTGGACAGGCCCACCGGGGAGCTGTTTTTT
D: TRBD1; J: TRBJ2-2; size: -; V: TRBV4-1; CDR3: CASSQSQDRAAGELFF; DNA: TGCGCCAGCAGCCAGAGCCAGGACAGGGCAGCCGGGGAGCTGTTTTTT
D: -; J: TRBJ2-6; size: -; V: TRBV19; CDR3: CASSAYGGSGANVLTF; DNA: TGTGCCAGTAGTGCCTACGGGGGCTCTGGGGCCAACGTCCTGACTTTC
D: -; J: TRBJ2-1; size: -; V: TRBV5-4; CDR3: CASTLTPLEDNEQFF; DNA: TGTGCCAGCACCCTTACTCCCCTAGAGGACAATGAGCAGTTCTTC
D: TRBD2; J: TRBJ2-2; size: -; V: TRBV5-1; CDR3: CASSNQPGLAGGNTGELFF; DNA: TGCGCCAGCAGCAACCAACCGGGACTAGCGGGGGGGAACACCGGGGAGCTGTTTTTT
D: TRBD1; J: TRBJ2-2; size: once; V: TRBV11-2; CDR3: CASSPTQGQGNTGELFF; DNA: TGTGCCAGCAGCCCCACCCAGGGACAGGGTAACACCGGGGAGCTGTTTTTT
D: TRBD2; J: TRBJ2-1; size: once; V: TRBV28; CDR3: CASSGLADEQFF; DNA: TGTGCCAGCAGTGGACTAGCGGACGAGCAGTTCTTC
D: -; J: TRBJ1-1; size: -; V: TRBV6-2/TRBV6-3; CDR3: CVSSYSNARSTEAFF; DNA: TGTGTCAGCAGTTACTCAAACGCCCGGAGCACTGAAGCTTTCTTT
D: TRBD1; J: TRBJ2-2; size: -; V: TRBV5-1; CDR3: CASSRRDRGSTGELFF; DNA: TGCGCCAGCAGCCGCCGGGACAGGGGAAGCACCGGGGAGCTGTTTTTT
D: -; J: TRBJ2-3; size: -; V: TRBV27; CDR3: CASSSGQISTDTQYF; DNA: TGTGCCAGCAGTTCCGGACAGATCAGCACAGATACGCAGTATTTT
D: TRBD1; J: TRBJ1-1; size: -; V: TRBV27; CDR3: CASSYGQGATEAFF; DNA: TGTGCCAGCAGTTACGGACAGGGGGCAACTGAAGCTTTCTTT
D: -; J: TRBJ1-5; size: once; V: TRBV5-4; CDR3: CASSRGGRDQPQHF; DNA: TGTGCCAGCAGCCGGGGGGGGCGGGATCAGCCCCAGCATTTT
D: TRBD2; J: TRBJ2-2; size: -; V: TRBV28; CDR3: CASSHFPIGTSGSIGELFF; DNA: TGTGCCAGCAGTCATTTTCCAATTGGGACTAGCGGGAGTATCGGGGAGCTGTTTTTT